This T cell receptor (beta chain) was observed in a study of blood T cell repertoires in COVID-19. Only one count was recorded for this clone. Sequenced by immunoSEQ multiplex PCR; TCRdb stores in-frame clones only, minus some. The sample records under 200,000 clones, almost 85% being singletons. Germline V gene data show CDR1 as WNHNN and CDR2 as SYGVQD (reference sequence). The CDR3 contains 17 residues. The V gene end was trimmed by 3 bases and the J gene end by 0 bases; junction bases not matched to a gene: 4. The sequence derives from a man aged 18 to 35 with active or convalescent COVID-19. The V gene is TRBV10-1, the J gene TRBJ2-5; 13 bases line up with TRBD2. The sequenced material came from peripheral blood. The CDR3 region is CASSDGGLAGNQETQYF. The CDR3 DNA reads TGCGCCAGCAGTGATGGGGGACTAGCGGGGAACCAAGAGACCCAGTACTTC.